Listed below are T cell receptor beta chains from one sample, sequenced in a study of tumor-infiltrating lymphocytes in primary liver carcinoma. TCRdb processed the multiplex PCR reads anew with MiXCR; each CDR3 protein has one entry. The sample consists of 310,000 or so distinct CDR3 sequences, less than 70% of them appearing once. Material: peripheral blood. The receptors were sampled from a man between 35 and 55 years old with primary liver carcinoma and hepatitis B virus infection. Both conserved end residues are part of each CDR3. Each record gives: V gene, clone size, J gene, CDR3 length, D gene, CDR3 protein, CDR3 DNA. The D gene is left open where the match is weak. Some rows have no size entry. The others give once, few or many, or a class for an expanded clone.

TRBV11-3,medium-sized,TRBJ2-4,14,TRBD2,CASSSASSGDIQYF,TGTGCCAGCAGCTCCGCATCTAGCGGGGACATTCAGTACTTC
TRBV28,.,TRBJ1-2,16,.,CASRFPGTTENYGYTF,TGTGCCAGCAGATTCCCCGGGACTACAGAGAACTATGGCTACACCTTC
TRBV10-2,few,TRBJ2-7,15,.,CTSIEPAAISYEQYF,TGCACCAGCATAGAACCAGCGGCCATCTCCTACGAGCAGTACTTC
TRBV10-2,many,TRBJ2-1,15,TRBD2,CASRLGTSGRNEQFF,TGCGCCAGCAGGCTAGGGACTAGCGGGAGGAATGAGCAGTTCTTC
TRBV11-2,many,TRBJ2-7,14,TRBD1,CASSWTGGLYEQYF,TGTGCCAGCAGCTGGACAGGGGGGTTGTACGAGCAGTACTTC
TRBV4-1,once,TRBJ1-6,16,.,CASSQDRRTGSSPLHF,TGCGCCAGTAGCCAAGATCGTAGGACCGGGAGTTCACCCCTCCACTTT
TRBV11-2,.,TRBJ2-7,13,.,CASSSSDLYEQYF,TGTGCCAGCAGCTCCTCGGACCTCTACGAGCAATACTTC
TRBV6-1,many,TRBJ2-1,15,TRBD1,CASTLGQGAYNEQFF,TGTGCCAGCACCTTGGGACAGGGGGCGTACAATGAGCAGTTCTTC
TRBV6-6,many,TRBJ2-7,14,TRBD1,CASSGTGGTYEQYF,TGTGCCAGCAGTGGGACAGGGGGTACCTACGAGCAGTACTTC
TRBV10-1,.,TRBJ2-5,14,TRBD2,CASSEGRERQTQYF,TGCGCCAGCAGTGAGGGGCGGGAGAGGCAGACCCAGTACTTC
TRBV25-1,few,TRBJ1-2,14,.,CASSAGTGLYGYTF,TGTGCCAGCAGTGCCGGGACTGGCCTTTATGGCTACACCTTC
TRBV28,.,TRBJ2-2,15,TRBD2,CASSSSGVNTGELFF,TGTGCCAGCAGCTCCAGCGGGGTGAACACCGGGGAGCTGTTTTTT
TRBV11-2,.,TRBJ1-1,13,.,CTSSPQTDTEAFF,TGTACCAGCAGCCCCCAGACGGACACTGAAGCTTTCTTT
TRBV6-5,.,TRBJ2-7,14,.,CASSQANRDYEQYF,TGTGCCAGCAGCCAGGCAAACAGGGACTACGAGCAGTATTTC
TRBV12-3/TRBV12-4,.,TRBJ1-2,13,.,CVSSLNRNYGYTF,TGTGTCAGCAGTTTAAATCGGAACTATGGCTACACCTTC
TRBV7-9,few,TRBJ2-2,15,.,CASSFWGDHTGELFF,TGTGCCAGCAGCTTTTGGGGGGACCACACCGGGGAGCTGTTTTTT
TRBV11-1,.,TRBJ2-1,15,TRBD2,CASSPSGSSCNEQFF,TGTGCCAGCAGCCCTAGCGGGAGCTCCTGCAATGAGCAGTTCTTC
TRBV4-3,many,TRBJ2-4,16,.,CASSQYSTVAKNIQYF,TGCGCCAGCAGCCAGTATTCGACCGTAGCCAAAAACATTCAGTACTTC
TRBV28,.,TRBJ2-1,16,TRBD2,CASSSDRTSGSSEQFF,TGTGCCAGCAGTTCAGATCGGACTAGCGGGAGTAGTGAGCAGTTCTTC
TRBV6-6,.,TRBJ1-2,15,.,CASTSDSRANYGYIF,TGTGCCAGCACTTCGGACTCTCGAGCTAACTATGGCTACATCTTC
TRBV7-9,many,TRBJ1-4,18,.,CASSPSLATFATNEKLFF,TGTGCCAGCAGCCCTTCTTTAGCTACGTTTGCAACTAATGAAAAACTGTTTTTT
TRBV5-1,few,TRBJ1-2,13,.,CASSLEGVRGYTF,TGCGCCAGCAGCTTGGAGGGGGTGCGAGGCTACACCTTC
TRBV5-4,.,TRBJ2-2,12,.,CASSLPMGELFF,TGTGCCAGCAGCTTGCCGATGGGGGAGCTGTTTTTT
TRBV5-1,.,TRBJ2-2,15,TRBD2,CASSKTSGNTGELFF,TGCGCCAGCAGCAAAACTAGCGGAAACACCGGGGAGCTGTTTTTT
TRBV6-5,.,TRBJ2-7,13,.,CASRLSPSYEQYF,TGTGCCAGCAGGCTTAGTCCCTCCTACGAGCAGTACTTC
TRBV11-2,medium-sized,TRBJ2-7,8,.,CASSPRDF,TGTGCCAGCAGCCCCCGGGACTTC
TRBV4-1,.,TRBJ2-5,15,.,CASSQEGVVGETQYF,TGCGCCAGTAGCCAAGAAGGAGTGGTGGGGGAGACCCAGTACTTC
TRBV4-2,.,TRBJ2-2,17,TRBD1,CASSPGRGLLNAGELFF,TGCGCCAGCAGCCCTGGCAGGGGGCTTTTGAACGCCGGGGAGCTGTTTTTT
TRBV10-2,.,TRBJ2-2,18,TRBD2,CAGSGRIAGSMLAGELFF,TGCGCCGGCAGTGGGAGGATAGCGGGTTCGATGTTGGCCGGGGAGCTGTTTTTT
TRBV13,.,TRBJ1-4,15,.,CASSLVQGGGEKLFF,TGTGCCAGCAGCTTAGTACAAGGAGGAGGGGAAAAACTGTTTTTT
TRBV6-5,many,TRBJ2-1,14,.,CASVGGAPYNEQFF,TGTGCCAGCGTAGGGGGGGCTCCCTACAATGAGCAGTTCTTC
TRBV5-1,.,TRBJ1-3,19,TRBD1,CASSGQGAGLGDSGNTIYF,TGCGCCAGCAGCGGACAGGGGGCTGGTTTAGGTGACTCTGGAAACACCATATATTTT
TRBV30,.,TRBJ2-7,13,TRBD1,CAWRGTATYEQYF,TGTGCCTGGAGGGGGACAGCGACCTACGAGCAGTACTTC
TRBV11-2,.,TRBJ1-5,14,.,CARSLAIADQPQHF,TGTGCCAGGAGCTTAGCCATAGCGGATCAGCCCCAGCATTTT
TRBV29-1,.,TRBJ1-6,13,TRBD1,CSIVQGADSPLHF,TGTAGCATTGTCCAGGGGGCGGATTCACCCCTCCACTTT
TRBV6-1,.,TRBJ2-5,15,TRBD1,CASSEEDRGRETQYF,TGTGCCAGCAGTGAAGAGGACAGGGGACGAGAGACCCAGTACTTC
TRBV20-1,.,TRBJ2-5,13,TRBD1,CTTDREDRETQYF,TGCACCACGGACAGGGAGGATCGGGAGACCCAGTACTTC
TRBV14,few,TRBJ2-5,13,.,CVSSEYRGETQYF,TGTGTCAGCAGCGAATATAGGGGGGAGACCCAGTACTTC
TRBV10-3,.,TRBJ2-6,17,.,CATFGAAVPSGANVLTF,TGTGCCACATTCGGGGCAGCCGTTCCTTCTGGGGCCAACGTCCTGACTTTC
TRBV6-1,many,TRBJ1-2,15,.,CASSEARGLGYGYTF,TGTGCCAGCAGTGAAGCTCGAGGGCTGGGCTATGGCTACACCTTC
TRBV5-1,.,TRBJ2-1,14,TRBD2,CASSLLAGGYEQFF,TGCGCCAGCTCTCTTCTAGCGGGAGGTTATGAGCAGTTCTTC
TRBV29-1,medium-sized,TRBJ2-1,10,.,CSIEDRIRIF,TGCAGCATCGAGGACCGGATTCGTATCTTC
TRBV5-1,.,TRBJ2-5,16,TRBD2,CTSSSGLAGYQETQYF,TGCACCAGCAGCTCGGGACTAGCGGGGTACCAAGAGACCCAGTACTTC
TRBV4-2,many,TRBJ2-3,15,TRBD2,CASSQEAGDGNTQYF,TGTGCCAGCAGCCAAGAAGCGGGAGATGGAAATACGCAGTATTTT
TRBV6-5,.,TRBJ2-7,15,.,CASSYPTGTSYKQYF,TGTGCCAGCAGTTACCCTACCGGGACTTCCTACAAGCAGTACTTC
TRBV20-1,.,TRBJ1-2,14,.,CSALNAPGNYGYTF,TGCAGTGCCCTCAATGCGCCAGGCAACTATGGCTACACCTTC
TRBV7-2,.,TRBJ2-7,14,.,CASSREEGIYEQYF,TGTGCCAGCAGCAGGGAGGAGGGGATCTACGAGCAATACTTC
TRBV11-2,.,TRBJ2-7,14,.,CANSLGTGGYEQYF,TGTGCCAACAGCTTAGGGACTGGAGGCTACGAGCAGTACTTC
TRBV6-6,many,TRBJ1-2,13,.,CATSAWENYGYTF,TGTGCCACCTCGGCTTGGGAGAACTATGGCTACACCTTC
TRBV28,.,TRBJ1-6,16,.,CASSHRPRSYNSPLHF,TGTGCCAGCAGTCACAGGCCTCGCTCCTATAATTCACCCCTCCACTTT